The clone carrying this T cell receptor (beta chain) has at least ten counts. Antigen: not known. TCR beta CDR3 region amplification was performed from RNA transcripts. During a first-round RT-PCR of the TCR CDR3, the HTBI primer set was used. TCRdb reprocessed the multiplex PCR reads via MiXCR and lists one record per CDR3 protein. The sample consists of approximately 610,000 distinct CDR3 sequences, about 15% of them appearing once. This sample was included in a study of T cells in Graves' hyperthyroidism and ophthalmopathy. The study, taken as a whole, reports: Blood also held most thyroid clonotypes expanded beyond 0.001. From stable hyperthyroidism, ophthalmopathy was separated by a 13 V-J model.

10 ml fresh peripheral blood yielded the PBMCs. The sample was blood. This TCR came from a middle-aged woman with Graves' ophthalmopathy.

CDR3 nucleotides: TGTGCTAGTGCCATTAACAGCTTCTACGAGCAGTACTTC. It codes for CASAINSFYEQYF. This rearrangement joins TRBV12-5 to TRBJ2-7; D not certain. Trimming pared 7 bases from V and 3 bases from J, leaving 13 bases between. Germline lookup yields CDR1 LGHNT and CDR2 FRNRAP. This CDR3 region has 13 residues.